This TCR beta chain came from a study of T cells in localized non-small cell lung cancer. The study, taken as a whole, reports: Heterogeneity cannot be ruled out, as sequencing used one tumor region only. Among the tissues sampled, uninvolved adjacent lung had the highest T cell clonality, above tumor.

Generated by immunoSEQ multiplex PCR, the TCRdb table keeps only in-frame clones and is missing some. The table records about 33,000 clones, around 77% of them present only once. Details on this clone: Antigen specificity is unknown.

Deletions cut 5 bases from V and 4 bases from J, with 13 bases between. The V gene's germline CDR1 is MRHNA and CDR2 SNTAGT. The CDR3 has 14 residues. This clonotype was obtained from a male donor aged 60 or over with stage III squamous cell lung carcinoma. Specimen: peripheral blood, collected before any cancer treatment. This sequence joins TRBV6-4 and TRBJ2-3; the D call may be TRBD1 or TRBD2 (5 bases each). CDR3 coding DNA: TGTGCCAGCAGTAGGGGACCGCGAGCAGATACGCAGTATTTT. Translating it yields CASSRGPRADTQYF.